The text below deals with one TCR beta chain. Its antigen is still unknown. No clone much larger than this one lies a single base away; base qualities are absent. The junction carries 14 bases between V and J, which are trimmed by 5 bases and 2 bases respectively. Looking up the germline V gene (reference sequence) yields CDR1 SEHNR and CDR2 FQNEAQ. The CDR3 runs 15 amino acids, cysteine and phenylalanine included. The read is trimmed to its CDR3 DNA, 45 bases read in frame from base 1. The sample comes from a study of CD49a tissue-resident CD8 T cells in human skin (dated by TCRdb to the late 2010s). About the study as a whole: The study looked at subsets of tissue-resident memory CD8+ T cells in human skin, with the subsets defined by expression of CD49a, CD69 and CD103.

In sorted CD8+ T cells obtained from the blood, dermis and epidermis of about five healthy donors, TCR beta CDR3 regions were analysed. Both blood and skin samples were provided by each TCR-sequenced donor, and all TCR-sequenced donors were healthy individuals. Sorting was used to isolate CD8+ T cell populations ahead of TCR beta sequencing. The method behind the library was the immunoSEQ multiplex PCR assay. The original methods were these. Frequencies of TCR V beta family usage were compared among the sorted CD8+ T cell populations from blood, dermis and epidermis. Sourced from immuneACCESS, this table was stored by TCRdb with only in-frame sequences that have V and J called. A share of the clones is absent; for the studies checked, an unresolved V gene accounts for under half, and the remainder has no known explanation. The DNA gave D and trimming, while V, J and clone size come from that table. The sample data list about 950 clones, and around three fifths of these were observed just once. Roughly 40% of the sample goes to the ten largest clones.

The sequence was obtained from a human donor in good health. The chain links TRBV7-9 with TRBJ2-3; the D gene identity is not certain. Sample: CLA- CD8+ effector memory T cells sorted from blood. The nucleotides read TGTGCCAGCAGCCCGGCGGCCGGCTTCACAGATACGCAGTATTTT. Its protein reads: CASSPAAGFTDTQYF.